This T cell receptor (beta chain) appears in the sequencing data of a study of shared clonotypes between healthy human individuals. V was clipped by 2 bases and J by 4 bases; unmatched bases: 4. Germline V gene data show CDR1 as GTSNPN and CDR2 as SVGIG (reference sequence). There are 15 residues in the CDR3. Method: immunoSEQ multiplex PCR; TCRdb's copy keeps in-frame clones and lacks some. The sample shows millions of clones, around 90% of them seen only once. This sequence joins TRBV30 and TRBJ2-2, with 10 positions matching TRBD2. Input material: naive CD4+ T cells sorted from blood. Subset of the sample: CD45RA+ positively selected. The clonotype originates from a man in his late teens or twenties in good health. CDR3 coding DNA: TGTGCCTGGAGTCCGGGACTAGCGACCACCGGGGAGCTGTTTTTT. It encodes CAWSPGLATTGELFF.